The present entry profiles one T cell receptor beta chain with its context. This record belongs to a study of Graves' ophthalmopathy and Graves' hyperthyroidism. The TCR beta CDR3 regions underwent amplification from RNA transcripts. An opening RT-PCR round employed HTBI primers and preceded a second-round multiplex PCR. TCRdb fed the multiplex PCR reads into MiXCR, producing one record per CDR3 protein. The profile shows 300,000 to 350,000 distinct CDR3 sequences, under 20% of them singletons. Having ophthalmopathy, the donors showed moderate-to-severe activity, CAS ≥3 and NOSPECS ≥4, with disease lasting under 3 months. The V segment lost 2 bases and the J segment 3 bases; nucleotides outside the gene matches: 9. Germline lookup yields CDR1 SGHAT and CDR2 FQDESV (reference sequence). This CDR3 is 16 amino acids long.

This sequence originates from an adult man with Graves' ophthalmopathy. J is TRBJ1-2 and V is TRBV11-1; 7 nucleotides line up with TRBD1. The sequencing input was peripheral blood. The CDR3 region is CASSLLSEGAHYGYTF. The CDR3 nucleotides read TGTGCCAGCAGCTTACTCTCCGAGGGGGCCCACTATGGCTACACCTTC.